One sample yielded the 30 T cell receptor beta chains listed below, sequenced in a study of blood T cell repertoires in COVID-19. This table comes from immunoSEQ multiplex PCR, and its TCRdb copy is limited to in-frame clones, with some not included. The sample includes around 180,000 clones, about 81% of them seen just once. Sequencing was performed on peripheral blood. These receptors all come from an elderly woman with COVID-19, enrolled during active disease.

This chain links TRBV7-9 with TRBJ2-1, with unresolved D. V was shortened by 2 bases and J by 3 bases, with 5 bases between the two germline ends. Germline V gene sequence: CDR1 SEHNR, CDR2 FQNEAQ (reference sequence). CDR3 length equals 13 residues. This CDR3 reads CASSLFSYNEQFF. Written as DNA, the CDR3 is TGTGCCAGCAGCTTATTTAGCTACAATGAGCAGTTCTTC.

This chain links TRBV11-2 with TRBJ2-7; TRBD1 agrees at 10 bases. Germline assignment: CDR1 SGHAT and CDR2 FQNNGV. Trimming removed 4 bases from V and 5 bases from J; junction bases left unmatched: 8. The CDR3 has 15 residues. For the CDR3, the DNA is TGTGCCAGCAGCTCCCGGGACAGGGGAATCAACGAGCAGTACTTC. It yields the protein CASSSRDRGINEQYF.

The rearrangement uses TRBV18 and TRBJ2-7; 15 positions agree with TRBD2. CDR3 length: 16 amino acids. V dropped 6 bases and J dropped 2; count of bases not matched to a gene: 5. Germline values: CDR1 KGHSH, CDR2 LQKENI. CDR3 loop: CASSPGLAGGTYEQYF. CDR3 DNA sequence: TGTGCCAGCTCGCCCGGACTAGCGGGGGGGACCTACGAGCAGTACTTC.

The chain is built from TRBV30 and TRBJ1-5; tentatively, D is TRBD1 (6 bases). There are 14 residues in the CDR3. Per the germline V gene, CDR1 is GTSNPN and CDR2 is SVGIG (reference sequence). V lost 8 bases, J lost 9 bases, and 23 bases lay in between. This CDR3 is CAGRDTLLQGPQHF. The CDR3 nucleotides read TGTGCCGGCCGGGACACTCTACTTCAAGGGCCCCAGCATTTT.

V and J are TRBV7-3 and TRBJ2-1, with 15 bases identical to TRBD2. From germline, CDR1 is SGHTA and CDR2 FQGTGA. Trimming at V came to 5 bases and at J to 5 bases, leaving 7 bases not matched to a gene. The CDR3 runs 17 residues. The CDR3 reads CASSQKGTSGGNNEQFF. For the CDR3, the DNA is TGTGCCAGCAGCCAAAAAGGGACTAGCGGGGGGAACAATGAGCAGTTCTTC.

This chain joins TRBV20-1 and TRBJ1-2; no reliable D call. V lost 3 bases and J 3 bases, leaving 8 bases between the germline ends. Germline lookup yields CDR1 DFQATT and CDR2 SNEGSKA (reference sequence). The CDR3 is made up of 12 amino acids. Written as DNA, the CDR3 is TGCAGTGCTAGTGAGGCTTACTATGGCTACACCTTC. This sequence encodes CSASEAYYGYTF.

V usage is TRBV5-5 and J usage is TRBJ2-7; D is unclear. Per the germline V gene, CDR1 is SGHKS and CDR2 is YYEKEE (reference sequence). There are 12 residues in the CDR3. V lost 0 bases, J lost 2 bases, and 3 bases lay in between. The CDR3: CASSLGAYEQYF. For the CDR3, the DNA is TGTGCCAGCAGCTTGGGCGCCTACGAGCAGTACTTC.

The chain combines TRBV5-1 with TRBJ2-7, with 7 nucleotides matching TRBD1. The germline V gene has CDR1 SGHRS and CDR2 YFSETQ. This CDR3 has 14 residues. V was clipped by 4 bases and J by 5 bases; unmatched bases: 9. CDR3 sequence (DNA): TGCGCCAGCAGCGAGGGGGCCTCAGGTGACGAGCAGTACTTC. It specifies CASSEGASGDEQYF.

The chain carries TRBV5-8 and TRBJ1-4; 8 nucleotides align to TRBD1. V was pared by 0 bases and J by 0 bases, with 7 bases of the junction left unmatched. CDR1 SGHTS and CDR2 YDEGEE come from the germline V gene. The CDR3 extends over 18 amino acids. CDR3 in DNA: TGTGCCAGCAGCTTGGGGTGGGACAGGACAGCAACTAATGAAAAACTGTTTTTT. This gives the protein CASSLGWDRTATNEKLFF. Filled out from reference TRBV5-8 and TRBJ1-4, the complete variable domain reads EAGVTQSPTHLIKTRGQQATLRCSPISGHTSVYWYQQALGLGLQFLLWYDEGEERNRGNFPPRFSGRQFPNYSSELNVNALELEDSALYLCASSLGWDRTATNEKLFFGSGTQLSVL.

The J gene is TRBJ1-4, the V gene TRBV7-2; no definite D call. Germline values: CDR1 SGHTA, CDR2 FQGNSA. The germline V and J ends were trimmed by 3 bases and 0 bases, with 17 bases remaining between them. The CDR3 loop spans 18 amino acids. CDR3 DNA sequence: TGTGCCAGCAGCTTGTTTTTGAGTGGGCCCGCAACTAATGAAAAACTGTTTTTT. The encoded protein is CASSLFLSGPATNEKLFF.

The chain couples TRBV6-5 to TRBJ1-6; the match to TRBD1 covers 9 bases. Losses at the gene ends were 6 bases for V and 8 bases for J; bases not matched to a gene: 8. This CDR3 spans 15 amino acids. CDR1 is MNHEY, CDR2 SVGAGI, per germline. CDR3 bases: TGTGCCAGCAGGGACTTTACAGGGGGCGATTCACCCCTCCACTTT. Its translation is CASRDFTGGDSPLHF.

J is TRBJ2-7 and V is TRBV5-4, with 13 nucleotides matching TRBD2. The V gene end was trimmed by 4 bases and the J gene end by 1 base; junction bases not matched to a gene: 5. The CDR3 sequence is 16 residues long. Germline CDR1 reads SGHNT; CDR2 reads YYREEE (reference sequence). CDR3 residues: CASSRGTSGTSYEQYF. Here the CDR3 DNA reads TGTGCCAGCAGCCGGGGGACTAGCGGGACATCCTACGAGCAGTACTTC.

The rearrangement joins TRBV7-8 to TRBJ2-3; possibly TRBD1 for D (5 bases). The V end was cut by 2 bases, the J end by 2 bases, with 14 bases between. This CDR3 is built from 16 residues. Germline V lookup: CDR1 SGHVS, CDR2 FQNEAQ. In nucleotides, the CDR3 is TGTGCCAGCAGCTTATCGGTACAGGTGAACACAGATACGCAGTATTTT. As protein: CASSLSVQVNTDTQYF.

The chain is built from TRBV28 and TRBJ1-4; D not certain. CDR1 MDHEN and CDR2 SYDVKM come from the germline V gene. Trimming took off 2 bases at V and 4 bases at J, with 8 bases between the two ends. The CDR3 consists of 14 residues. The CDR3 DNA reads TGTGCCAGCAGTTTACAGGTCCTTAATGAAAAACTGTTTTTT. This gives the protein CASSLQVLNEKLFF.

The rearrangement joins TRBV11-3 to TRBJ2-7; 7 bases align to TRBD1. The CDR3 totals 16 residues. After removal of 0 bases from V and 3 bases from J, the junction contained 8 bases not matched to a gene. Germline V gene data show CDR1 as SGHNT and CDR2 as YENEEA. This chain's CDR3 is CASSLDGTALYYEQYF. The CDR3 DNA sequence: TGTGCCAGCAGCTTAGATGGGACAGCCTTATACTACGAGCAGTACTTC.

The table lists this clone with a few counts. The chain uses TRBV9 and TRBJ2-5; 15 nucleotides align to TRBD2. V was clipped by 4 bases and J by 2 bases; unmatched bases: 9. The CDR3 is made up of 18 amino acids. Germline CDR1 reads SGDLS; CDR2 reads YYNGEE. The chain's CDR3 is CASSSKPGLAGGQETQYF. CDR3 bases: TGTGCCAGCAGCTCCAAACCGGGACTAGCGGGAGGTCAAGAGACCCAGTACTTC.

CDR3 amino acids: CASSQDLVGEGLNTEAFF. CDR3 DNA: TGCGCCAGCAGCCAAGATTTAGTAGGGGAGGGGTTGAACACTGAAGCTTTCTTT. This sequence joins TRBV4-3 and TRBJ1-1, with D tentatively TRBD1 (5 bases). V dropped 0 bases and J dropped 0 bases, with 17 bases sitting between them. CDR3 size: 18 residues. Looked up from germline, CDR1 is LGHNA and CDR2 is YSLEER.

This clone was observed once. The V call is TRBV4-1, the J call TRBJ1-1; 7 nucleotides line up with TRBD1. V dropped 0 bases and J dropped 3; count of bases not matched to a gene: 1. Germline V lookup: CDR1 MGHRA, CDR2 YSYEKL. This CDR3 has 14 amino acids. The CDR3 loop reads CASSQEQGYTEAFF. CDR3 DNA: TGCGCCAGCAGCCAAGAACAGGGGTACACTGAAGCTTTCTTT.

The V and J genes are TRBV6-1 and TRBJ1-1; maybe TRBD1 (6 bases). From germline, CDR1 is MNHNS and CDR2 SASEGT. Deletions cut 2 bases from V and 4 bases from J, with 17 bases between. CDR3 length: 16 residues. This chain's CDR3 is CASSEIPGGAGTEAFF. The CDR3 DNA is TGTGCCAGCAGTGAAATCCCGGGGGGGGCCGGCACTGAAGCTTTCTTT.

The J gene is TRBJ1-3, the V gene TRBV4-1; TRBD1 matches 8 bases. This CDR3 has 18 amino acids. The trim removed 1 base at V and 0 bases at J, leaving 8 bases unmatched. The V gene's germline CDR1 is MGHRA and CDR2 YSYEKL. The chain's CDR3 is CASSQGRDRGFSGNTIYF. The CDR3 region has the DNA TGCGCCAGCAGCCAAGGAAGAGACAGGGGCTTCTCTGGAAACACCATATATTTT.

This chain joins TRBV2 and TRBJ1-2; D is ambiguous. This CDR3 is 11 amino acids long. V was clipped by 6 bases and J by 7 bases, with 9 bases between them. From germline, CDR1 is SNHLY and CDR2 FYNNEI. The CDR3 DNA follows: TGTGCCAGCAGCCTGTCTCTTGGCTACACCTTC. Amino acids: CASSLSLGYTF.

This clone was observed a few times. This chain uses TRBV11-2 with TRBJ2-7; D uncertain. Between the trimmed V and J ends, which lost 1 base and 2 bases, there was a span of 12 bases. The CDR3 contains 15 residues. Germline assignment: CDR1 SGHAT and CDR2 FQNNGV. This chain's CDR3 is CASSLVIARPYEQYF. The DNA for the CDR3 is TGTGCCAGCAGCTTAGTAATAGCTCGGCCCTACGAGCAGTACTTC. Combining the CDR3 with reference TRBV11-2 and TRBJ2-7 gives the whole variable domain EAGVAQSPRYKIIEKRQSVAFWCNPISGHATLYWYQQILGQGPKLLIQFQNNGVVDDSQLPKDRFSAERLKGVDSTLKIQPAKLEDSAVYLCASSLVIARPYEQYFGPGTRLTVT.

This clone was recorded once. V and J are TRBV11-2 and TRBJ2-2; tentative D call: TRBD2 (5 bases). The CDR3 consists of 13 residues. CDR1 is SGHAT and CDR2 is FQNNGV in the germline V gene. Trimming took off 5 bases at V and 6 bases at J, with 10 bases between the two ends. The CDR3 bases are TGTGCCAGCAGCCGGTCCGGGGCCGGGGAGCTGTTTTTT. Translated, it gives CASSRSGAGELFF.

The chain combines TRBV2 with TRBJ2-3; 7 nucleotides line up with TRBD2. Germline V gene data show CDR1 as SNHLY and CDR2 as FYNNEI. This CDR3 spans 14 amino acids. V dropped 6 bases and J dropped 2; count of bases not matched to a gene: 5. Here the CDR3 reads CASRRAGLTDTQYF. DNA of the CDR3: TGTGCCAGCAGGAGAGCGGGGCTCACAGATACGCAGTATTTT.

This chain connects TRBV2 to TRBJ2-7; the D is unclear. CDR1 is SNHLY, CDR2 FYNNEI, per germline. The CDR3 runs 13 residues. Deletions cut 4 bases from V and 5 bases from J, with 12 bases between. The CDR3 DNA follows: TGTGCCAGCAGTGTTGGCAGGATCAACGAGCAGTACTTC. Its protein product is CASSVGRINEQYF.

This clone has only one observation. The chain joins TRBV28 to TRBJ2-7; 8 bases are shared with TRBD1. Germline V gene sequence: CDR1 MDHEN, CDR2 SYDVKM. There are 15 residues in the CDR3. Trimming at V came to 3 bases and at J to 2 bases, leaving 6 bases not matched to a gene. DNA of the CDR3: TGTGCCAGCAGTTTGGAGACAGGGGCGCCCTACGAGCAGTACTTC. As protein: CASSLETGAPYEQYF.

The genes are TRBV29-1 and TRBJ2-2; no firm D call. This CDR3 contains 15 residues. V was clipped by 4 bases and J by 0 bases, with 12 bases between them. Germline values: CDR1 SQVTM, CDR2 ANQGSEA. CDR3 sequence: CSVAEPVPNTGELFF. Here the CDR3 DNA reads TGCAGCGTTGCTGAGCCTGTCCCGAACACCGGGGAGCTGTTTTTT.

This clone was counted a few times. The genes are TRBV7-2 and TRBJ1-2; 10 nucleotides agree with TRBD1. Germline-derived CDR1 and CDR2 are SGHTA and FQGNSA. Trimming took 4 bases from V and 6 from J; bases not matched to a gene: 5. This CDR3 contains 14 residues. CDR3 sequence (DNA): TGTGCCAGCAGCTCTACGGACAGGGGGAATGGCTACACCTTC. Its protein product is CASSSTDRGNGYTF.

The chain employs TRBV3-1 (or the pseudogene TRBV3-2) and TRBJ2-7, with TRBD1 identical over 7 bases. The CDR3 length is 13 residues. Germline V gene lookup returns CDR1 LGHDT and CDR2 YNNKEL (reference sequence). Germline trimming cut 4 bases from V and 4 bases from J; bases unmatched to any gene: 4. The CDR3 DNA follows: TGTGCCAGCAGCCGAGCAGGGGGTTACGAGCAGTACTTC. Residues: CASSRAGGYEQYF.

This clone showed up just a few times. The chain combines TRBV6-5 with TRBJ2-7; tentatively, D is TRBD1 (5 bases). This CDR3 contains 15 residues. V lost 0 bases and J lost 5, with 14 bases in between. Germline V gives CDR1 MNHEY, CDR2 SVGAGI. In DNA, the CDR3 is TGTGCCAGCAGTTACTCGTTCGCAGGGCGCCACGAGCAGTACTTC. It encodes CASSYSFAGRHEQYF.